One and the same sample provided the 5 T cell receptor beta chains below, sequenced in a study of blood T cells in healthy people across ages. A sample-barcoded 5' primer and a J-beta primer mix were used in a second PCR of about 6 to 12 cycles. TCRdb independently ran MiXCR on the 5' RACE reads; one entry per CDR3 protein. The sample lists over 700,000 distinct CDR3 sequences, about 55% occurring once. The specimen sequenced was blood. All receptors derive from a man aged 80 or over in good health.

The chain recombines TRBV2 with TRBJ2-1; 13 bases fit TRBD2. The CDR3 consists of 16 residues. The V and J ends lost 4 bases and 6 bases, in that order; junction bases with no gene match: 6. CDR1 SNHLY and CDR2 FYNNEI come from the germline V gene. The CDR3 region is CASSGTSGRATNEQFF. The CDR3 DNA follows: TGTGCCAGCAGTGGAACTAGCGGGAGGGCCACCAATGAGCAGTTCTTC.

The V call is TRBV12-5, the J call TRBJ2-7; D gene unclear. This CDR3 spans 13 amino acids. Germline CDR1 reads LGHNT; CDR2 reads FRNRAP. V lost 7 bases, J lost 3 bases, and 13 bases lay in between. CDR3 in amino acids: CASAPGSDYEQYF. In DNA, the CDR3 is TGTGCTAGTGCTCCGGGCTCGGACTACGAGCAGTACTTC.

Of note for this clonotype: Germline and junction disagree at one end, which may indicate a read error. This chain connects TRBV7-8 to TRBJ2-7; TRBD2 matches at 7 bases. Germline V gene lookup returns CDR1 SGHVS and CDR2 FQNEAQ. This CDR3 is 15 amino acids long. In DNA, the CDR3 is TGTGCCAGCAGCTCCTTGGGGGGGAAAACCTACAAGCAGTACTTC. Protein product: CASSSLGGKTYKQYF.

The DNA of the CDR3 is TGTGCCAGCAGCGTGAGGGGGGATCGGGGAATGGGCGGGGAGCTGTTTTTT. This sequence encodes CASSVRGDRGMGGELFF. The rearrangement links TRBV9 to TRBJ2-2; the D call may be TRBD1 or TRBD2 (6 bases each). Trimming stripped 2 bases from V and 7 bases from J, with 21 bases between. The CDR3 loop spans 17 amino acids. From germline, CDR1 is SGDLS and CDR2 YYNGEE.

This clonotype was recorded a few times. V is TRBV28 and J is TRBJ2-7; 7 bases map to TRBD2. Germline-derived CDR1 and CDR2 are MDHEN and SYDVKM. The CDR3 sequence is 14 residues long. The J segment lost 2 bases and the V segment lost 4 bases, leaving 5 bases of the junction unmatched. CDR3 nucleotide sequence: TGTGCCAGCAGTTCCCTGGGGGGGACCTACGAGCAGTACTTC. Encoded protein: CASSSLGGTYEQYF. The variable domain in full, completed from reference TRBV28 and TRBJ2-7, reads DVKVTQSSRYLVKRTGEKVFLECVQDMDHENMFWYRQDPGLGLRLIYFSYDVKMKEKGDIPEGYSVSREKKERFSLILESASTNQTSMYLCASSSLGGTYEQYFGPGTRLTVT.